The entry below describes one TCR beta chain. The antigen is unknown. An even split of each subset's genomic DNA across several immunoSEQ plates was performed. The protocol was immunoSEQ multiplex PCR, while the TCRdb copy is restricted to in-frame clones and leaves out a portion. The sample contains hundreds of thousands of clones, roughly 72% of which appear only once. These data come from a study of shared clonotypes between healthy human individuals. Overall study: A few men and a couple of women, aged 18 to 49, were donors.

Study conclusions and caveats: Represented genetic and exposure-history diversity was restricted by having few donors.

The junction had 5 bases not matched to a gene; V was cut back by 6 bases and J by 1 base. Germline CDR1 and CDR2: MDHEN and SYDVKM. The CDR3 has 16 residues. The specimen sequenced was PBMCs. The receptor was derived from a woman aged 40 to 50 in good health. Some clones in this sample may be carry-over from other donors' samples. The rearrangement uses TRBV28 and TRBJ2-6, with TRBD1 matching over 8 bases. The CDR3 loop reads CASSSGGGSGANVLTF. The CDR3 DNA follows: TGTGCCAGCAGCTCAGGGGGCGGTTCTGGGGCCAACGTCCTGACTTTC.